These T cell receptor beta chains were read from a single sample in a study of CD8 T cells in ankylosing spondylitis. TCRdb reanalysed the 5' RACE reads using MiXCR and keeps one entry per CDR3 protein. The sample includes 200,000 to 250,000 distinct CDR3 sequences, 8% to 10% of them seen just once. Sequenced input: blood, either unsorted or a sorted T cell fraction (not recorded which). Every receptor here comes from a female donor with ankylosing spondylitis or in good health (not recorded which). CDR3s include the opening cysteine and the closing phenylalanine or tryptophan. A D gene is named only where the DNA matches it firmly. The listing skips clone size in some rows; elsewhere it reads once, few, many or a size class.

cdr3_aa,cdr3_nt,j_call,d_call,clone_size,v_call
CSARRGGTDTQYF,TGCAGTGCTAGACGTGGGGGCACAGATACGCAGTATTTT,TRBJ2-3,NA,many,TRBV20-1
CASSHAGGEGRTDTQYF,TGTGCCAGCAGCCACGCAGGGGGGGAGGGCAGAACAGATACGCAGTATTTT,TRBJ2-3,NA,many,TRBV4-2
CSARDRGGPQHF,TGCAGTGCTAGGGACAGGGGCGGCCCCCAGCATTTT,TRBJ1-5,TRBD1,many,TRBV20-1
CASSEGGRGYTF,TGCGCCAGCAGTGAGGGGGGACGGGGCTACACCTTC,TRBJ1-2,NA,many,TRBV10-2
CASSQGVAGANVLTF,TGCGCCAGCAGCCAAGGGGTTGCTGGGGCCAACGTCCTGACTTTC,TRBJ2-6,NA,few,TRBV4-3
CASSIAGASFSTDTQYF,TGTGCCAGCAGTATAGCGGGAGCCTCCTTTAGCACAGATACGCAGTATTTT,TRBJ2-3,TRBD2,many,TRBV28
CAISESRIAGETNTIYF,TGTGCCATCAGTGAGTCGCGGATTGCAGGAGAGACGAACACCATATATTTT,TRBJ1-3,NA,many,TRBV10-3
CASTLTGGEETQYF,TGCGCCAGCACCCTCACGGGGGGGGAAGAGACCCAGTACTTC,TRBJ2-5,TRBD2,many,TRBV5-1
CATSRDGASLSSQHF,TGTGCCACCAGCAGAGATGGAGCCAGCCTCTCGTCCCAGCATTTT,TRBJ1-5,NA,NA,TRBV15
CASGLDGTYGYTF,TGTGCTAGTGGTCTTGACGGAACCTATGGCTACACCTTC,TRBJ1-2,NA,many,TRBV12-5
CASSTLRREGRETQYF,TGTGCCAGCAGCACCCTCAGGCGGGAGGGGCGGGAGACCCAGTACTTC,TRBJ2-5,TRBD2,NA,TRBV7-2
CSVEASFSNEQFF,TGCAGCGTTGAAGCTAGCTTCTCCAATGAGCAGTTCTTC,TRBJ2-1,NA,many,TRBV29-1
CASSSNSGWSYEQYF,TGTGCCAGCAGTTCTAATAGCGGTTGGAGCTACGAGCAGTACTTC,TRBJ2-7,NA,many,TRBV12-3/TRBV12-4
CSGGHLYEQYF,TGCAGCGGGGGTCATCTCTACGAGCAGTACTTC,TRBJ2-7,NA,many,TRBV29-1
CASSEDLSGLEASGTYNEQFF,TGTGCCAGCAGTGAAGACCTTTCGGGCCTGGAGGCTAGCGGGACGTACAATGAGCAGTTCTTC,TRBJ2-1,TRBD2,few,TRBV2
CASSPGTSGIGETQYF,TGTGCCAGCAGCCCCGGGACTAGCGGGATCGGAGAGACCCAGTACTTC,TRBJ2-5,TRBD2,many,TRBV6-1
CSASFPGTYEQYF,TGCAGTGCCAGCTTCCCGGGGACCTACGAGCAGTACTTC,TRBJ2-7,NA,many,TRBV20-1
CASSESRTSGATDTQYF,TGTGCCAGCAGTGAATCGCGGACTAGCGGGGCGACAGATACGCAGTATTTT,TRBJ2-3,TRBD2,many,TRBV25-1
CASLASEQFF,TGTGCCAGCCTAGCGTCGGAGCAGTTCTTC,TRBJ2-1,NA,many,TRBV12-3/TRBV12-4
CASRPGLHYEQYF,TGTGCCAGCCGTCCGGGACTTCACTACGAGCAGTACTTC,TRBJ2-7,NA,many,TRBV27
CASSLGWASTAYEQYF,TGTGCCAGCAGCTTAGGATGGGCTAGCACGGCCTACGAGCAGTACTTC,TRBJ2-7,NA,NA,TRBV7-9
CSASRFEQYF,TGCAGTGCTAGTCGGTTCGAGCAGTACTTC,TRBJ2-7,NA,many,TRBV20-1